This T cell receptor (beta chain) appears in the sequencing data of a study of blood T cell repertoires in COVID-19. Study in general: The analysed material was cDNA or gDNA that came from T cells, B-cell-depleted T cells, or PBMCs.

Profiling relied on immunoSEQ multiplex PCR, and the TCRdb table lists in-frame clones only, not all of them. The sample consists of some 120,000 clones, about 80% of them appearing once. Germline V gives CDR1 KGHSH, CDR2 LQKENI. J was trimmed by 2 bases and V by 3 bases; bases with no gene match: 4. The CDR3 sequence is 15 residues long. V gene TRBV18 combines with J gene TRBJ2-7; 10 nucleotides align to TRBD1. The clonotype originates from a human donor in a cohort sampled during active COVID-19. The specimen sequenced was peripheral blood. The CDR3 nucleotides read TGTGCCAGCTCACCGGGACAGGGGAGAACCTACGAGCAGTACTTC. Residues: CASSPGQGRTYEQYF.